The 11 T cell receptor beta chains reported below all come from one sample, sequenced in a study of cytomegalovirus exposure and HLA in healthy donors. A multiplex PCR was run with 60 Vbeta primers and 13 Jbeta primers. Data came from immunoSEQ multiplex PCR; TCRdb stores just in-frame clones and leaves some out. The data contain some 190,000 clones, approximately 9.5% of them singletons. The specimen was PBMCs. All receptors come from a woman under 40 in good health and CMV-seropositive.

On this clone: The same CDR3 can be traced to other DNA sequences in this sample. The genes are TRBV4-1 and TRBJ2-7; possible D gene TRBD2, 6 bases. The CDR3 contains 15 residues. Germline CDR1 reads MGHRA; CDR2 reads YSYEKL. Deletions cut 6 bases from V and 1 base from J, with 16 bases between. The CDR3 reads CASSSPGLSSYEQYF. The CDR3 DNA is TGCGCCAGCAGTTCGCCGGGACTTTCGTCCTACGAGCAGTACTTC.

The table lists this clone with a few counts. The V gene is TRBV4-2, the J gene TRBJ1-5, with D uncertain. V lost 0 bases and J lost 1, with 13 bases in between. Germline V CDR1 and CDR2: LGHNA, YNFKEQ. CDR3 length: 17 residues. Here the CDR3 reads CASSQEVVRLSNQPQHF. CDR3 in DNA: TGTGCCAGCAGCCAAGAAGTGGTCAGGTTAAGCAATCAGCCCCAGCATTTT.

This clone has only a few counts. The chain uses TRBV6-1 and TRBJ2-5; D might be TRBD1 (6 bases). Judging by the DNA end, TRBJ2-7 fits better; the J call may be wrong. Germline-derived CDR1 and CDR2 are MNHNS and SASEGT. The CDR3 is 14 residues long. CDR3 loop: CASRLLQGPYEQYF. The CDR3 DNA reads TGTGCCAGCCGACTCTTACAGGGTCCCTACGAGCAGTACTTC.

This clone was observed a few times. This chain connects TRBV5-1 to TRBJ2-5; 14 nucleotides agree with TRBD2. The junction had 5 bases not matched to a gene; V was cut back by 3 bases and J by 4 bases. This CDR3 is 16 amino acids long. Germline CDR1 reads SGHRS; CDR2 reads YFSETQ. CDR3 bases: TGCGCCAGCAGCTCGGGGACTAGCGGGAGAGGAGAGACCCAGTACTTC. This encodes CASSSGTSGRGETQYF.

A few counts support this clone. V usage is TRBV10-1 and J usage is TRBJ1-2; TRBD1 agrees at 8 bases. The CDR3 loop spans 17 amino acids. The trim removed 10 bases at V and 4 bases at J, leaving 20 bases unmatched. Looked up from germline, CDR1 is WNHNN and CDR2 is SYGVQD (reference sequence). CDR3 residues: CATLTTGARRPLYGYTF. CDR3 bases: TGCGCCACCCTGACGACAGGGGCACGGCGTCCACTCTATGGCTACACCTTC.

The chain carries TRBV11-2 and TRBJ2-1; 14 nucleotides line up with TRBD2. The CDR3 is 17 amino acids. Losses at the gene ends were 0 bases for V and 10 bases for J; bases not matched to a gene: 8. Germline V gives CDR1 SGHAT, CDR2 FQNNGV. CDR3 sequence reads: CASSLETTSGRGGEQFF. The CDR3 DNA sequence: TGTGCCAGCAGCTTAGAGACGACTAGCGGGAGGGGCGGAGAGCAGTTCTTC.

V usage is TRBV5-4 and J usage is TRBJ1-2; D remains unclear. CDR1 and CDR2 from the germline V gene are SGHNT and YYREEE (reference sequence). V was pared by 0 bases and J by 6 bases, with 6 bases between. There are 12 residues in the CDR3. CDR3 region: CASSLGQDGYTF. CDR3 in DNA: TGTGCCAGCAGCTTGGGACAAGATGGCTACACCTTC.

Worth noting for this clone: One end of the junction fails to match germline, which may point to a read error. The chain combines TRBV7-9 with TRBJ2-7; 8 bases match TRBD1. This CDR3 contains 13 residues. Germline-derived CDR1 and CDR2 are SEHNR and FQNEAQ (reference sequence). The CDR3 coding sequence is TGTGCCGGCAGCGGGCAGGGGGCCCACGAGCAGTACTTC. Residues: CAGSGQGAHEQYF. Full variable domain (outside the CDR3, taken from reference TRBV7-9 and TRBJ2-7): DTGVSQNPRHKITKRGQNVTFRCDPISEHNRLYWYRQTLGQGPEFLTYFQNEAQLEKSRLLSDRFSAERPKGSFSTLEIQRTEQGDSAMYLCAGSGQGAHEQYFGPGTRLTVT.

The rearrangement links TRBV5-1 to TRBJ2-5, with 7 bases that match TRBD1. The CDR3 is made up of 13 amino acids. Germline loops: CDR1 SGHRS, CDR2 YFSETQ. After removal of 2 bases from V and 4 bases from J, the junction contained 2 bases not matched to a gene. The CDR3 DNA is TGCGCCAGCAGCTTCGACAGGGCAGAGACCCAGTACTTC. The encoded protein is CASSFDRAETQYF.

This clone has just a few counts. V gene TRBV25-1 combines with J gene TRBJ2-7; D remains ambiguous. The CDR3 length is 14 residues. The germline CDR1 and CDR2 sequences are MGHDK and SYGVNS. Trimming cost V 0 bases and J 5 bases, with 11 bases left between them. The CDR3 is CASSEYDGFHEQYF. DNA for the CDR3: TGTGCCAGCAGTGAATATGACGGGTTCCACGAGCAGTACTTC.

This clone was observed a few times. The chain joins TRBV5-1 to TRBJ2-7, with D unclear. Germline CDR1 and CDR2: SGHRS and YFSETQ. The ends were cut back, 3 bases at V and 1 base at J, with 11 bases in the middle. CDR3 size: 14 residues. Written as DNA, the CDR3 is TGCGCCAGCAGCTCACCAGGTCCTTCCTACGAGCAGTACTTC. Protein product: CASSSPGPSYEQYF.